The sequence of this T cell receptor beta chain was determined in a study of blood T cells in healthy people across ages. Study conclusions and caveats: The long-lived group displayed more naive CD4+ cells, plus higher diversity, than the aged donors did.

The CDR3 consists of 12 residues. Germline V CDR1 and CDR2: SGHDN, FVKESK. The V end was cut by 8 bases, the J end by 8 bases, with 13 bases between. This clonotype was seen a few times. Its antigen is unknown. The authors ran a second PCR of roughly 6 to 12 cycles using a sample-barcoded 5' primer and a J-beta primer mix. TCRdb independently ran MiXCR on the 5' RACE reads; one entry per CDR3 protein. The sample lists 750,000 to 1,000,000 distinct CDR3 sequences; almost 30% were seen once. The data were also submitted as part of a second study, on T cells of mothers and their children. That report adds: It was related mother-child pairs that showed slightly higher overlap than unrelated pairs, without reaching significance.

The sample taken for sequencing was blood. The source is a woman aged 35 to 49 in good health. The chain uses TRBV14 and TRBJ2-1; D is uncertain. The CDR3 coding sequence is TGTGCCAGCTCAGTCCATTTTTATGAGCAGTTCTTC. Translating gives CASSVHFYEQFF.